This T cell receptor beta chain came from a study of blood T cell repertoires in COVID-19. Whole-study context: PBMCs, B-cell-depleted T cells, or T cells provided the cDNA or gDNA that made up the material.

In the authors' methods: The assay estimated nucleated cells by amplifying reference gene primers. Generated by immunoSEQ multiplex PCR, the TCRdb table keeps only in-frame clones and is missing some. For V, J and clone size, that table is used; D and trimming come from the DNA. The data show around 170,000 clones, 75% to 90% seen once. This CDR3 region has 12 residues. The germline V and J ends were trimmed by 3 bases and 6 bases, with 9 bases remaining between them. Germline V CDR1 and CDR2: PRHDT, FYEKMQ (reference sequence). The chain joins TRBV13 to TRBJ2-7; D possibly corresponds to TRBD1 (7 bases). What was sequenced was peripheral blood. The TCR originated in a woman aged 40 to 50 with acute or convalescent COVID-19. CDR3 DNA: TGTGCCAGCAGCTTCCAGGGGGGCGAGCAGTACTTC. Protein: CASSFQGGEQYF. The full variable domain, its missing parts supplied by reference TRBV13 and TRBJ2-7, is AAGVIQSPRHLIKEKRETATLKCYPIPRHDTVYWYQQGPGQDPQFLISFYEKMQSDKGSIPDRFSAQQFSDYHSELNMSSLELGDSALYFCASSFQGGEQYFGPGTRLTVT.